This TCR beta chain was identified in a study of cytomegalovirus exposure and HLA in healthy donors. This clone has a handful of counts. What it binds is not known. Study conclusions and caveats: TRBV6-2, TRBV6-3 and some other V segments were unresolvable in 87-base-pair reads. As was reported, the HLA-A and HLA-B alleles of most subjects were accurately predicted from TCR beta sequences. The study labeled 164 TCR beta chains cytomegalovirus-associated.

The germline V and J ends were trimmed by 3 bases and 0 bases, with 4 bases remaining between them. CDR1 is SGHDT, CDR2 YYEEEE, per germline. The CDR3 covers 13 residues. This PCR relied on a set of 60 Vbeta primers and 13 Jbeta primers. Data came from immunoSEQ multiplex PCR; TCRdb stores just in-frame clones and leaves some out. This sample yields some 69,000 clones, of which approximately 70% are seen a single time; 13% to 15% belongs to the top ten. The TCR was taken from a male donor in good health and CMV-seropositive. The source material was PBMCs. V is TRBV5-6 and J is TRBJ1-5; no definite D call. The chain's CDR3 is CASSYGSNQPQHF. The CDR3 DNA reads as TGTGCCAGCAGCTACGGTAGCAATCAGCCCCAGCATTTT.